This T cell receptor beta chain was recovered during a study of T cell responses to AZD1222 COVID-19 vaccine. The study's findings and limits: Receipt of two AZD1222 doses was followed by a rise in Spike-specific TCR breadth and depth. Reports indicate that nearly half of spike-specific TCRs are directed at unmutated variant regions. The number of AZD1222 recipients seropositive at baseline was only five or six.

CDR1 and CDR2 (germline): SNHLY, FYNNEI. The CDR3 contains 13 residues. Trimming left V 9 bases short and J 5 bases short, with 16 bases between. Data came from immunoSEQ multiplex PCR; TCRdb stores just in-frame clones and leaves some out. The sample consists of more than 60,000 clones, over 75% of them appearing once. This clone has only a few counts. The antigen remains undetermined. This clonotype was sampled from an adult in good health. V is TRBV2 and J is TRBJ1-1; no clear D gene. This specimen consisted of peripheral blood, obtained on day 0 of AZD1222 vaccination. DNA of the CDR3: TGTGCCAGTACATACGTAGCCGGTACTGAAGCTTTCTTT. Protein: CASTYVAGTEAFF.